The 13 T cell receptor beta chains below all came from one sample that was sequenced in a study of T cells after yellow fever vaccination. MiXCR, applied by TCRdb to the 5' RACE reads, yields one record per CDR3 protein. The sample carries about 74,000 distinct CDR3 sequences, more than 5.5% recorded once. The material was CD8+ T cells sorted from PBMCs, obtained around 5 days after the first yellow fever vaccination. Receptors originate from a man between 18 and 35 years old who received the YFV17D yellow fever vaccine.

This clonotype was observed at least ten times. V and J are TRBV9 and TRBJ1-2, with TRBD1 identical over 9 bases. V lost 0 bases and J lost 4; bases outside the gene matches: 4. The CDR3 covers 15 residues. Looked up from germline, CDR1 is SGDLS and CDR2 is YYNGEE. The CDR3 loop reads CASSVDRTGAYGYTF. CDR3 sequence (DNA): TGTGCCAGCAGCGTAGATAGGACAGGGGCCTATGGCTACACCTTC.

This clonotype was counted ten times or more. V usage is TRBV29-1 and J usage is TRBJ2-3; D gene unclear. The CDR3 covers 10 residues. The germline V gene has CDR1 SQVTM and CDR2 ANQGSEA. V lost 3 bases and J lost 5, with 3 bases in between. DNA of the CDR3: TGCAGCGTTGACGAAGATACGCAGTATTTT. Amino acids: CSVDEDTQYF.

There are many counts of this clonotype. The gene calls are TRBV6-4 and TRBJ2-1; D possibly corresponds to TRBD2 (6 bases). Germline V gives CDR1 MRHNA, CDR2 SNTAGT. This CDR3 has 13 residues. V was pared by 3 bases and J by 7 bases, with 10 bases between. CDR3 in amino acids: CASSEWAGNEQFF. CDR3 coding DNA: TGTGCCAGCAGTGAATGGGCGGGGAATGAGCAGTTCTTC.

V is TRBV12-3 or TRBV12-4 and J is TRBJ1-2; maybe TRBD1 (5 bases). V lost 5 bases, J lost 12 bases, and 16 bases lay in between. The length of the CDR3 is 12 residues. CDR3 coding DNA: TGTGCCAGCAGTGGGGACTCCTTGGGCCACACCTTC. Residues: CASSGDSLGHTF.

The genes are TRBV6-5 and TRBJ2-3; D perhaps matches TRBD2 (6 bases). CDR1 and CDR2 from the germline V gene are MNHEY and SVGAGI. V was pared by 11 bases and J by 7 bases, with 13 bases between. This CDR3 is built from 11 residues. The CDR3 DNA reads as TGTGCCGCCGGAGGGCTATATACGCAGTATTTT. Translating it yields CAAGGLYTQYF.

This clonotype occurred a few times. J is TRBJ2-3 and V is TRBV7-9; TRBD2 matches 11 bases. Looked up from germline, CDR1 is SEHNR and CDR2 is FQNEAQ (reference sequence). The CDR3 runs to 16 residues. Unmatched junction bases numbered 6, after V lost 5 bases and J lost 2 bases. CDR3 protein: CASSPGTSGNTDTQYF. DNA for the CDR3: TGTGCCAGCAGCCCCGGGACTAGCGGTAACACAGATACGCAGTATTTT.

J is TRBJ2-5 and V is TRBV18, with D unclear. The CDR3 sequence is 13 residues long. Trimming left V 4 bases short and J 2 bases short, with 8 bases between. CDR1 is KGHSH and CDR2 is LQKENI in the germline V gene. This CDR3 is CASSLGPQETQYF. DNA of the CDR3: TGTGCCAGCTCACTCGGACCGCAAGAGACCCAGTACTTC.

J is TRBJ2-1 and V is TRBV4-3; 8 bases line up with TRBD2. CDR1 and CDR2 (germline): LGHNA, YSLEER. The CDR3 consists of 13 residues. V shed 4 bases and J 8 bases; nucleotides not matched to a gene: 4. CDR3 sequence reads: CASSPPGGYEQFF. DNA for the CDR3: TGCGCCAGCAGCCCCCCGGGGGGGTATGAGCAGTTCTTC.

Ten or more counts support this clonotype. The rearrangement joins TRBV7-9 to TRBJ2-3; 10 nucleotides align to TRBD1. The germline V gene encodes CDR1 SEHNR and CDR2 FQNEAQ (reference sequence). The CDR3 extends over 15 amino acids. J gave up 8 bases and V 3 bases, and 8 bases lay outside the gene matches. The CDR3 here is CASSLTGGAIGTQYF. DNA of the CDR3: TGTGCCAGCAGCTTGACAGGGGGCGCGATCGGTACGCAGTATTTT.

The chain joins TRBV27 to TRBJ1-1, with D perhaps TRBD1 (6 bases). CDR3 size: 12 residues. Looked up from germline, CDR1 is MNHEY and CDR2 is SMNVEV (reference sequence). The V and J ends lost 7 bases and 7 bases respectively, with 13 bases between them. CDR3 sequence (DNA): TGTGCCAGCACCGATAGACAGGATGAAGCTTTCTTT. Translated, it gives CASTDRQDEAFF.

The rearrangement joins TRBV4-1 to TRBJ2-5; D perhaps matches TRBD2 (6 bases). This CDR3 has 16 residues. The germline gives CDR1 MGHRA, CDR2 YSYEKL. The V end lost 4 bases, the J end lost 5 bases, and 20 bases lay between the germline ends. The CDR3 region has the DNA TGCGCCAGCAGCCCAGGATTGGTAGGAGGGCACGAGACCCAGTACTTC. It codes for CASSPGLVGGHETQYF.

This clonotype was detected a few times. V and J are TRBV21-1 and TRBJ1-2; the D call in the table, TRBD1, was not verified against the DNA. TRBV21-1 is a known pseudogene. This CDR3 comprises 16 residues. CDR3 sequence (DNA): TGTGCCAGCAGCAAAGCCAACAAACAGGGGCACTATGGCTACACCTTC. Translated: CASSKANKQGHYGYTF.

This clonotype came up many times. This CDR3 reads CASSQDPLIEAFF. In nucleotides, the CDR3 is TGCGCCAGCAGCCAAGATCCCCTAATTGAAGCTTTCTTT. The chain carries TRBV4-3 and TRBJ1-1; D is ambiguous. Germline CDR1 reads LGHNA; CDR2 reads YSLEER. V was clipped by 0 bases and J by 7 bases, with 9 bases between them. The CDR3 has 13 residues.